These 20 T cell receptor beta chains were all obtained from the same sample, sequenced in a study of blood T cell repertoires in COVID-19. The table came from immunoSEQ multiplex PCR; TCRdb's copy has only in-frame clones and leaves some out. The data show roughly 72,000 clones, roughly 80% seen once. The sequencing input was peripheral blood. The receptor set was obtained from a man between 65 and 85 years old who had recovered from COVID-19.

This chain links TRBV7-2 with TRBJ2-2; D unclear. Germline values: CDR1 SGHTA, CDR2 FQGNSA. CDR3 length equals 17 residues. With 0 bases removed from V and 0 bases from J, the gap between germline ends came to 11 bases. In DNA form, the CDR3 reads TGTGCCAGCAGCTTAGCCCGGGTGTCGGCGAACACCGGGGAGCTGTTTTTT. This sequence encodes CASSLARVSANTGELFF. Variable domain in full (rest from reference TRBV7-2 and TRBJ2-2): GAGVSQSPSNKVTEKGKDVELRCDPISGHTALYWYRQSLGQGLEFLIYFQGNSAPDKSGLPSDRFSAERTGGSVSTLTIQRTQQEDSAVYLCASSLARVSANTGELFFGEGSRLTVL.

The chain combines TRBV3-1 (or the pseudogene TRBV3-2) with TRBJ2-1; 8 bases agree with TRBD1. The trim removed 4 bases at V and 1 base at J, leaving 3 bases unmatched. CDR1 is LGHDT and CDR2 is YNNKEL in the germline V gene (reference sequence). The length of the CDR3 is 15 residues. The CDR3 region has the DNA TGTGCCAGCAGCCTGACAGGGGTTTCCTACAATGAGCAGTTCTTC. The encoded protein is CASSLTGVSYNEQFF.

J is TRBJ1-5 and V is TRBV7-3, with TRBD1 as a possible D gene (5 bases). The CDR3 length is 17 residues. CDR1 is SGHTA, CDR2 FQGTGA, per germline. Trimming removed 5 bases at V and 6 bases at J, with 23 bases between. The CDR3 region is CASSPSQEGRVVQPQHF. CDR3 sequence (DNA): TGTGCCAGCAGCCCGAGCCAGGAGGGCAGGGTGGTTCAGCCCCAGCATTTT.

The rearrangement uses TRBV7-2 and TRBJ2-2; no firm D call. This CDR3 has 14 amino acids. V lost 1 base and J lost 5, with 8 bases in between. Germline V gene lookup returns CDR1 SGHTA and CDR2 FQGNSA. CDR3 bases: TGTGCCAGCAGCTTAGGATCCAGGACCGGGGAGCTGTTTTTT. It yields the protein CASSLGSRTGELFF.

There are a few counts of this clone. This chain links TRBV5-6 with TRBJ2-7; 12 nucleotides match TRBD2. There are 15 residues in the CDR3. Unmatched junction bases numbered 5, after V lost 3 bases and J lost 4 bases. Germline values: CDR1 SGHDT, CDR2 YYEEEE. CDR3 nucleotide sequence: TGTGCCAGCAGCTCACTGACTAGCGGGGGTTACGAGCAGTACTTC. Encoded protein: CASSSLTSGGYEQYF.

This chain connects TRBV2 to TRBJ1-2; unclear D gene. Trimming removed 0 bases from V and 8 bases from J, with 4 bases in between. The germline CDR1 and CDR2 sequences are SNHLY and FYNNEI. The CDR3 extends over 11 amino acids. The CDR3 protein is CASSEALGYTF. DNA of the CDR3: TGTGCCAGCAGTGAAGCCTTGGGCTACACCTTC.

The chain is built from TRBV4-2 and TRBJ2-3, with 13 bases identical to TRBD2. This CDR3 has 16 residues. The germline gives CDR1 LGHNA, CDR2 YNFKEQ. Losses at the gene ends were 3 bases for V and 4 bases for J; bases not matched to a gene: 4. CDR3 region: CASSQTSGGNPDTQYF. The CDR3 nucleotides are TGTGCCAGCAGCCAGACTAGCGGGGGGAACCCAGATACGCAGTATTTT.

This chain links TRBV5-1 with TRBJ2-3; D might be TRBD2 (6 bases). Germline assignment: CDR1 SGHRS and CDR2 YFSETQ. Trimming cost V 5 bases and J 2 bases, with 9 bases left between them. The CDR3 extends over 13 amino acids. The CDR3 spells CASRRDDTDTQYF. CDR3 sequence (DNA): TGCGCCAGCAGGCGGGACGACACAGATACGCAGTATTTT.

The J gene is TRBJ2-7, the V gene TRBV5-1; 9 nucleotides line up with TRBD1. J lost 6 bases, V lost 1 base, and 5 bases had no gene match. The CDR3 is 14 residues long. Germline lookup yields CDR1 SGHRS and CDR2 YFSETQ. The CDR3 sequence: CASSLSGQGREQYF. The CDR3 DNA reads TGCGCCAGCAGCTTGTCGGGACAGGGTCGCGAGCAGTACTTC.

The J gene is TRBJ1-1, the V gene TRBV6-5; possibly TRBD1 for D (6 bases). CDR1 is MNHEY, CDR2 SVGAGI, per germline. V lost 4 bases and J lost 3, with 12 bases in between. The CDR3 contains 14 residues. The CDR3 reads CASSFNEGDTEAFF. Here the CDR3 DNA reads TGTGCCAGCAGTTTTAATGAGGGGGACACTGAAGCTTTCTTT.

The J gene is TRBJ2-1, the V gene TRBV9, with 11 bases matching TRBD2. Germline lookup yields CDR1 SGDLS and CDR2 YYNGEE. The CDR3 length is 16 residues. V dropped 0 bases and J dropped 7; count of bases not matched to a gene: 6. CDR3 bases: TGTGCCAGCAGCGTAGAGTCTAGCGGGGGGCGTAATGAGCAGTTCTTC. Its protein is CASSVESSGGRNEQFF. Drawing the rest from reference TRBV9 and TRBJ2-1, the complete variable domain is DSGVTQTPKHLITATGQRVTLRCSPRSGDLSVYWYQQSLDQGLQFLIQYYNGEERAKGNILERFSAQQFPDLHSELNLSSLELGDSALYFCASSVESSGGRNEQFFGPGTRLTVL.

The chain joins TRBV30 to TRBJ2-2, with D possibly being TRBD1 (5 bases). The J call is doubtful: the DNA matches TRBJ1-4 better. Germline V gives CDR1 GTSNPN, CDR2 SVGIG (reference sequence). This CDR3 contains 12 residues. CDR3 in amino acids: CAWSVGTTKLFF. CDR3 nucleotides: TGTGCCTGGAGTGTAGGGACTACAAAACTGTTTTTT.

The V and J genes are TRBV12-5 and TRBJ2-1; 11 bases match TRBD1. After removal of 6 bases from V and 4 bases from J, the junction contained 2 bases not matched to a gene. The CDR3 consists of 14 residues. The germline V gene has CDR1 LGHNT and CDR2 FRNRAP. CDR3 nucleotides: TGTGCTAGTGGAGGGACAGGGGGTTACAATGAGCAGTTCTTC. This gives the protein CASGGTGGYNEQFF.

The gene calls are TRBV5-5 and TRBJ2-1; 12 positions match TRBD2. The CDR3 has 16 amino acids. The germline V gene has CDR1 SGHKS and CDR2 YYEKEE (reference sequence). With 4 bases clipped from V and 4 bases from J, the junction kept 6 bases outside the gene matches. The CDR3 DNA reads TGTGCCAGCAGCACTCGACTAGCGGGGGAGTACAATGAGCAGTTCTTC. Protein product: CASSTRLAGEYNEQFF.

V usage is TRBV30 and J usage is TRBJ1-2; D unclear. V lost 3 bases to trimming and J lost 7 bases, with 15 bases between them. The CDR3 has 13 residues. Germline loops: CDR1 GTSNPN, CDR2 SVGIG (reference sequence). CDR3 DNA: TGTGCCTGGAGGCAAACCGGGTCCTTTGGCTACACCTTC. Protein: CAWRQTGSFGYTF.

This clone was counted a few times. The rearrangement uses TRBV18 and TRBJ1-1, with D perhaps matching TRBD1 (6 bases). The V end was cut by 8 bases, the J end by 8 bases, with 15 bases between. This CDR3 is built from 12 residues. Germline V CDR1 and CDR2: KGHSH, LQKENI. The CDR3 DNA follows: TGTGCCAGCACCCAACAGGGTTCAGAAGCTTTCTTT. This translates into CASTQQGSEAFF.

This chain joins TRBV2 and TRBJ1-6, with 7 bases lining up with TRBD1. With 4 bases clipped from V and 6 bases from J, the junction kept 9 bases outside the gene matches. CDR3 length equals 16 residues. The V gene's germline CDR1 is SNHLY and CDR2 FYNNEI. The CDR3 DNA reads TGTGCCAGCAGTGCCTCCTCGGGACAGAGTAATTCACCCCTCCACTTT. Translating it yields CASSASSGQSNSPLHF.

V gene TRBV2 combines with J gene TRBJ2-7; maybe TRBD1 (5 bases). V was pared by 7 bases and J by 8 bases, with 15 bases between. Looked up from germline, CDR1 is SNHLY and CDR2 is FYNNEI. The CDR3 covers 12 residues. CDR3 coding DNA: TGTGCCAGCAAACAGGTTGCTACGCAGCAGTACTTC. This codes for CASKQVATQQYF.

The sample holds one count of this clone. V is TRBV19 and J is TRBJ1-5, with a weak D call TRBD1 (6 bases). Germline CDR1 is LNHDA and CDR2 is SQIVND (reference sequence). V gave up 6 bases and J gave up 5 bases, with 11 bases separating them. The CDR3 sequence is 13 residues long. CDR3 coding DNA: TGTGCCAGTAGAGCAGGGGTGGATCAGCCCCAGCATTTT. Its translation: CASRAGVDQPQHF.

The chain has TRBV2 and TRBJ1-6; 7 bases are shared with TRBD1. The J segment lost 11 bases and the V segment lost 0 bases, leaving 7 bases of the junction unmatched. The CDR3 consists of 15 residues. Germline V CDR1 and CDR2: SNHLY, FYNNEI. The CDR3 loop is CASSEARNRGAPLHF. For the CDR3, the DNA is TGTGCCAGCAGTGAAGCGAGGAACAGGGGTGCACCCCTCCACTTT.